These 24 T cell receptor beta chains were all obtained from the same sample, sequenced in a study of cytomegalovirus exposure and HLA in healthy donors. PCR amplification relied on 60 Vbeta primers (plus 13 Jbeta primers). Profiled with immunoSEQ multiplex PCR; TCRdb holds only in-frame clones, not every one. The sample comprises about 190,000 clones, about nine tenths of which are singletons, and over 1% rests with the top ten. Sequenced input: PBMCs. The receptors were gathered from a man under 40 in good health and CMV-seronegative.

The chain has TRBV5-4 and TRBJ1-4; possibly TRBD1 for D (5 bases). This CDR3 spans 15 amino acids. Germline V gene data show CDR1 as SGHNT and CDR2 as YYREEE (reference sequence). Trimming shortened V by 4 bases and J by 8 bases, and 18 bases separated the two germline ends. The CDR3 coding sequence is TGTGCCAGCAGCGCGGATGGGGGGGGTAGGGAAAAACTGTTTTTT. Translating gives CASSADGGGREKLFF.

This clone was seen only a few times. The gene calls are TRBV5-6 and TRBJ2-7; maybe TRBD1 (5 bases). CDR1 SGHDT and CDR2 YYEEEE come from the germline V gene. The CDR3 spans 16 residues. V was trimmed by 0 bases and J by 2 bases, leaving 15 bases between them. Here the CDR3 DNA reads TGTGCCAGCAGCTTGGCGTTGTCAGGGTCTCCCTACGAGCAGTACTTC. Translation: CASSLALSGSPYEQYF.

The rearrangement links TRBV6-6 to TRBJ1-2; 9 bases are shared with TRBD1. This CDR3 region has 15 residues. V shed 5 bases, J shed 7 bases, and the junction held 11 bases outside the gene matches. CDR1 is MNHNY and CDR2 is SVGAGI in the germline V gene (reference sequence). The CDR3 DNA reads as TGTGCCAGCAGTCCTCAGGGGGACAGGGTGTCTGGCTACACCTTC. It codes for CASSPQGDRVSGYTF.

This clone was seen once. The rearrangement joins TRBV6-1 to TRBJ2-7; 8 bases agree with TRBD1. CDR3 length equals 14 residues. Germline CDR1 MNHNS, CDR2 SASEGT. Germline trimming cut 10 bases from V and 0 bases from J; bases unmatched to any gene: 8. The CDR3 protein is CAILDRGVSYEQYF. For the CDR3, the DNA is TGTGCCATCCTAGACAGGGGTGTCTCCTACGAGCAGTACTTC.

The genes are TRBV18 and TRBJ1-5; possibly TRBD1 for D (5 bases). Germline V gives CDR1 KGHSH, CDR2 LQKENI. V lost 2 bases and J 4 bases, leaving 9 bases between the germline ends. The CDR3 extends over 14 amino acids. The CDR3 sequence: CASSPGGGNQPQHF. The CDR3, as DNA: TGTGCCAGCTCACCAGGGGGAGGAAATCAGCCCCAGCATTTT.

The J gene is TRBJ1-2, the V gene TRBV4-2; D uncertain. Trimming cost V 4 bases and J 8 bases, with 23 bases left between them. CDR1 LGHNA and CDR2 YNFKEQ come from the germline V gene. There are 16 residues in the CDR3. The CDR3 is CASSLNKGPTTGGYTF. CDR3 in DNA: TGTGCCAGCAGCCTAAACAAGGGTCCTACTACGGGAGGCTACACCTTC.

This chain links TRBV28 with TRBJ2-1, with TRBD2 matching 8 bases. CDR3 length: 17 amino acids. The germline V gene has CDR1 MDHEN and CDR2 SYDVKM. V lost 1 base to trimming and J lost 3 bases; unmatched junction nucleotides: 8. The chain's CDR3 is CASSLYGREAGYNEQFF. In DNA form, the CDR3 reads TGTGCCAGCAGTTTATACGGGCGGGAGGCGGGCTACAATGAGCAGTTCTTC.

The chain uses TRBV6-5 and TRBJ2-3; possibly TRBD2 for D (7 bases). The germline gives CDR1 MNHEY, CDR2 SVGAGI. V lost 6 bases and J lost 2, with 12 bases in between. The CDR3 is made up of 14 amino acids. CDR3 nucleotide sequence: TGTGCCAGCAGACTAGGGGGGGCCACAGATACGCAGTATTTT. Its translation is CASRLGGATDTQYF.

The J gene is TRBJ2-2, the V gene TRBV7-8; D is possibly TRBD1 (6 bases). Germline loops: CDR1 SGHVS, CDR2 FQNEAQ. The CDR3 spans 20 residues. Trimming cost V 5 bases and J 0 bases, with 25 bases left between them. CDR3: CASSPREDRLIVANTGELFF. The CDR3 DNA sequence: TGTGCCAGCAGCCCCAGAGAGGACAGATTGATAGTAGCGAACACCGGGGAGCTGTTTTTT.

The CDR3 coding sequence is TGTGCCAGTAGATCCGGGACAGGGGGGTACCAAGAGACCCAGTACTTC. Protein product: CASRSGTGGYQETQYF. The chain combines TRBV19 with TRBJ2-5, with TRBD1 matching 11 bases. The CDR3 totals 16 residues. The germline gives CDR1 LNHDA, CDR2 SQIVND (reference sequence). V was clipped by 6 bases and J by 0 bases; unmatched bases: 6.

The genes are TRBV30 and TRBJ1-5; 7 bases match TRBD1. J was trimmed by 0 bases and V by 2 bases; bases with no gene match: 4. This CDR3 contains 15 residues. Germline values: CDR1 GTSNPN, CDR2 SVGIG (reference sequence). The CDR3: CAWSIQGDSNQPQHF. The CDR3 DNA reads TGTGCCTGGAGTATCCAGGGGGATAGCAATCAGCCCCAGCATTTT.

The genes are TRBV28 and TRBJ1-1, with D perhaps TRBD1 (5 bases). From germline, CDR1 is MDHEN and CDR2 SYDVKM. The CDR3 runs 14 residues. V shed 4 bases and J shed 4 bases, with 13 bases lying between them. The CDR3 nucleotides read TGTGCCAGCAGTTCGCCCCAGGGATTCACTGAAGCTTTCTTT. It codes for CASSSPQGFTEAFF.

A note on this clone: The same CDR3 also results from other DNA sequences found in this sample. The gene calls are TRBV18 and TRBJ2-1; tentatively, D is TRBD2 (7 bases). V lost 2 bases, J lost 2 bases, and 10 bases lay in between. The CDR3 contains 15 residues. Germline CDR1 is KGHSH and CDR2 is LQKENI. CDR3 region: CASSPLGGAYNEQFF. As DNA, the CDR3 is TGTGCCAGCTCACCATTAGGGGGGGCCTACAATGAGCAGTTCTTC. The full variable domain, its missing parts supplied by reference TRBV18 and TRBJ2-1, is NAGVMQNPRHLVRRRGQEARLRCSPMKGHSHVYWYRQLPEEGLKFMVYLQKENIIDESGMPKERFSAEFPKEGPSILRIQQVVRGDSAAYFCASSPLGGAYNEQFFGPGTRLTVL.

This chain connects TRBV28 to TRBJ2-7; 11 positions agree with TRBD2. The CDR3 runs to 15 residues. Germline values: CDR1 MDHEN, CDR2 SYDVKM. V was pared by 8 bases and J by 4 bases, with 10 bases of the junction left unmatched. CDR3 DNA: TGTGCCAGCTCTGGACTTACTAGCGGGAGATACGAGCAGTACTTC. The encoded protein is CASSGLTSGRYEQYF. The variable domain in full, completed from reference TRBV28 and TRBJ2-7, reads DVKVTQSSRYLVKRTGEKVFLECVQDMDHENMFWYRQDPGLGLRLIYFSYDVKMKEKGDIPEGYSVSREKKERFSLILESASTNQTSMYLCASSGLTSGRYEQYFGPGTRLTVT.

This clone turned up a few times. V and J are TRBV4-3 and TRBJ1-2, with a tentative D call TRBD1 (5 bases). The V gene lost 1 base and the J gene lost 7 bases, with 19 bases spanning the gap. This CDR3 is built from 16 residues. Germline loops: CDR1 LGHNA, CDR2 YSLEER. The CDR3 is CASSQGEEGDRSGYTF. In DNA form, the CDR3 reads TGCGCCAGCAGCCAAGGAGAGGAGGGAGACAGATCTGGCTACACCTTC.

The gene calls are TRBV7-8 and TRBJ2-3; weak D call: TRBD1 (5 bases). CDR1 and CDR2 (germline): SGHVS, FQNEAQ. The CDR3 has 17 amino acids. Trimming removed 7 bases at V and 0 bases at J, with 20 bases between. The CDR3 bases are TGTGCCAGCATCCTTTCCCATGGACAACCAAGCACAGATACGCAGTATTTT. Translated: CASILSHGQPSTDTQYF.

V is TRBV9 and J is TRBJ2-5; D perhaps matches TRBD1 (6 bases). CDR3 length: 14 amino acids. Germline values: CDR1 SGDLS, CDR2 YYNGEE. Trimming took 0 bases from V and 5 from J, leaving 11 bases between them. CDR3 loop: CASSVVAGAETQYF. The CDR3 DNA reads TGTGCCAGCAGCGTAGTGGCAGGGGCCGAGACCCAGTACTTC.

The chain couples TRBV7-2 to TRBJ1-5, with D maybe TRBD1 (5 bases). The germline V and J ends were trimmed by 1 base and 9 bases, with 13 bases remaining between them. Germline CDR1 and CDR2: SGHTA and FQGNSA. The CDR3 loop spans 14 amino acids. CDR3 in amino acids: CASSLDGGIRPQHF. In DNA, the CDR3 is TGTGCCAGCAGCTTAGATGGGGGGATAAGGCCCCAGCATTTT.

The chain has TRBV18 and TRBJ1-3; D call uncertain. The V end was cut by 0 bases, the J end by 4 bases, with 7 bases between. Germline V gene sequence: CDR1 KGHSH, CDR2 LQKENI. This CDR3 is built from 14 residues. CDR3 sequence: CASSPPSEGNTIYF. The CDR3 DNA reads TGTGCCAGCTCACCACCTTCAGAAGGAAACACCATATATTTT.

The J gene is TRBJ1-1, the V gene TRBV5-1; TRBD1 agrees at 8 bases. This CDR3 is 14 amino acids long. Trimming at V came to 6 bases and at J to 4 bases, leaving 8 bases not matched to a gene. The germline V gene encodes CDR1 SGHRS and CDR2 YFSETQ. CDR3 nucleotides: TGCGCCAGCACCCTATTCGACAGGGGCACTGAAGCTTTCTTT. Amino acid sequence: CASTLFDRGTEAFF.

The chain uses TRBV5-1 and TRBJ2-2; unclear D gene. Deletions cut 7 bases from V and 2 bases from J, with 9 bases between. The CDR3 totals 13 residues. Germline CDR1 SGHRS, CDR2 YFSETQ. CDR3 in DNA: TGCGCCAGCTATGAAACTAACACCGGGGAGCTGTTTTTT. It specifies CASYETNTGELFF. The full variable domain, completed using reference TRBV5-1 and TRBJ2-2, is KAGVTQTPRYLIKTRGQQVTLSCSPISGHRSVSWYQQTPGQGLQFLFEYFSETQRNKGNFPGRFSGRQFSNSRSEMNVSTLELGDSALYLCASYETNTGELFFGEGSRLTVL.

This clone has a single count. The genes are TRBV20-1 and TRBJ1-2, with D hard to call. Germline loops: CDR1 DFQATT, CDR2 SNEGSKA (reference sequence). This CDR3 has 10 residues. V lost 6 bases and J lost 8, with 10 bases in between. The CDR3 DNA sequence: TGCAGTGCCTGGTCGGTGGGCTACACCTTC. Encoded protein: CSAWSVGYTF.

In nucleotides, the CDR3 is TGTGCCAGCAGTACCCCGGGGAAGGAGTGGTACTTC. This encodes CASSTPGKEWYF. The J gene is TRBJ2-4, the V gene TRBV25-1; D might be TRBD2 (5 bases). CDR1 and CDR2 from the germline V gene are MGHDK and SYGVNS. V was shortened by 5 bases and J by 15 bases, with 17 bases between the two germline ends. This CDR3 region has 12 residues.

This chain joins TRBV7-2 and TRBJ2-5; 11 nucleotides match TRBD2. This CDR3 region has 14 residues. The V segment lost 2 bases and the J segment 5 bases; nucleotides outside the gene matches: 1. The germline V gene encodes CDR1 SGHTA and CDR2 FQGNSA. The CDR3 nucleotides are TGTGCCAGCAGCTTACCTAGCGGGAGGGAGACCCAGTACTTC. As protein: CASSLPSGRETQYF.